Below, 10 T cell receptor beta chains from the same sample are listed, as sequenced in a study of blood T cell repertoires in COVID-19. Sequencing used immunoSEQ multiplex PCR; TCRdb keeps in-frame clones, though not all of them. The table records around 330,000 clones, 89% of them present only once. The sequencing sample was made of PBMCs or T cells enriched from blood (not recorded which). The receptors were sampled from a woman in her thirties or forties who had recovered from COVID-19.

This clone was seen only once. The rearrangement links TRBV19 to TRBJ1-2; tentatively, D is TRBD1 (6 bases). Germline V gene sequence: CDR1 LNHDA, CDR2 SQIVND (reference sequence). V shed 6 bases and J shed 2 bases, with 16 bases lying between them. This CDR3 contains 15 residues. The CDR3 region has the DNA TGTGCCAGTAGAACACGGACAGACCAAAACTATGGCTACACCTTC. Translated, it gives CASRTRTDQNYGYTF.

The rearrangement joins TRBV12-3 or TRBV12-4 to TRBJ1-6, with D possibly TRBD1 on 5 matching bases. V dropped 4 bases and J dropped 10 bases, with 11 bases sitting between them. There are 13 residues in the CDR3. The DNA of the CDR3 is TGTGCCAGCAGTTCCCGGGAGGGGTCACCCCTCCACTTT. This codes for CASSSREGSPLHF.

The CDR3 DNA is TGTGCCAGCACCATTACCCCAGCGGGAGGGCGATCGACCCAGTACTTC. Its translation is CASTITPAGGRSTQYF. J is TRBJ2-5 and V is TRBV7-2; 10 nucleotides agree with TRBD2. Trimming at V came to 7 bases and at J to 7 bases, leaving 15 bases not matched to a gene. CDR1 and CDR2 (germline): SGHTA, FQGNSA. This CDR3 contains 16 residues. The full variable domain, completed using reference TRBV7-2 and TRBJ2-5, is GAGVSQSPSNKVTEKGKDVELRCDPISGHTALYWYRQSLGQGLEFLIYFQGNSAPDKSGLPSDRFSAERTGGSVSTLTIQRTQQEDSAVYLCASTITPAGGRSTQYFGPGTRLLVL.

To note about this clone: One junction end does not reproduce the germline sequence, and a read error may be involved. The chain uses TRBV7-7 and TRBJ2-7, with 8 bases fitting TRBD1. CDR3 length: 16 residues. Germline V gene sequence: CDR1 SSHAT, CDR2 FNYEAQ (reference sequence). In nucleotides, the CDR3 is TGTGCTAGCAGCCCCACCCAGGGGGCCAACCTCTACGAGCAGTACTTC. Protein sequence: CASSPTQGANLYEQYF.

This clone is a singleton in its sample. The genes are TRBV27 and TRBJ2-7, with unresolved D. Germline CDR1 reads MNHEY; CDR2 reads SMNVEV (reference sequence). The CDR3 sequence is 13 residues long. V lost 4 bases and J 0 bases, leaving 7 bases between the germline ends. The chain's CDR3 is CASSYTASYEQYF. The CDR3 DNA sequence: TGTGCCAGCAGTTATACAGCCTCCTACGAGCAGTACTTC.

The chain recombines TRBV2 with TRBJ2-1; no clear D gene. V was trimmed by 7 bases and J by 9 bases, leaving 16 bases between them. The CDR3 runs 13 residues. CDR1 is SNHLY and CDR2 is FYNNEI in the germline V gene. CDR3: CASKDFIDSEQFF. CDR3 in DNA: TGTGCCAGCAAAGACTTCATCGACTCTGAGCAGTTCTTC.

The rearrangement links TRBV29-1 to TRBJ1-1; D is unresolved. This CDR3 has 15 residues. CDR1 and CDR2 from the germline V gene are SQVTM and ANQGSEA. V lost 0 bases, J lost 3 bases, and 14 bases lay in between. CDR3 sequence reads: CSVEETPTGDTEAFF. As DNA, the CDR3 is TGCAGCGTTGAAGAGACACCCACCGGCGACACTGAAGCTTTCTTT.

V usage is TRBV7-6 and J usage is TRBJ2-2; a weak D match, TRBD1 (6 bases). Trimming took off 5 bases at V and 1 base at J, with 8 bases between the two ends. Germline assignment: CDR1 SGHVS and CDR2 FNYEAQ. The CDR3 loop spans 14 amino acids. The CDR3 bases are TGTGCCAGCAGCCCGGGACAGAACACCGGGGAGCTGTTTTTT. Its translation is CASSPGQNTGELFF.

The gene calls are TRBV4-3 and TRBJ2-1, with 11 positions matching TRBD2. In germline, CDR1 is LGHNA, CDR2 YSLEER. V lost 4 bases to trimming and J lost 5 bases; unmatched junction nucleotides: 7. The length of the CDR3 is 16 residues. The CDR3 sequence is CASSLLAGGPNNEQFF. The DNA for the CDR3 is TGCGCCAGCAGCCTCTTAGCGGGAGGGCCCAACAATGAGCAGTTCTTC.

The chain is built from TRBV13 and TRBJ2-7, with 10 bases that match TRBD2. The CDR3 is made up of 14 amino acids. Germline V gene data show CDR1 as PRHDT and CDR2 as FYEKMQ (reference sequence). The trim removed 4 bases at V and 6 bases at J, leaving 6 bases unmatched. The CDR3 loop is CASSWSGLASEQYF. CDR3 bases: TGTGCCAGCAGCTGGTCGGGACTAGCGAGCGAGCAGTACTTC.